This TCR beta chain was sequenced for a study of T-cell reconstitution after alpha-beta-depleted transplantation in children (dated by TCRdb to between 2015 and 2016). For context, the study as a whole: The study quantitatively tracked T-cell immune reconstitution after TCRalphabeta/CD19-depleted allogeneic hematopoietic cell transplantation in children using TCR repertoire profiling.

Library prep was done by PCR. Sequencing was performed on an Illumina HiSeq 2500. Molecular barcoding was employed in the preparation of TCR libraries, with unique molecular identifiers being used to normalize TCRbeta repertoire quantification. In TCRdb, the public reads were trimmed at Q25 with fastp and aligned with MiXCR, with productive beta chains retained. A single entry per CDR3 protein holds the most common genes and DNA from its merged rows. A total of about 640,000 distinct CDR3 sequences appear in this sample, 16% of them only once. Approximately 1% of the sample lies in the top ten. The germline V gene supplies CDR1 KGHDR and CDR2 SFDVKD. The CDR3 numbers 15 residues from cysteine through phenylalanine. Only the CDR3 region is kept as DNA, spanning 45 bases read in frame from base 1. Relative to germline, V is 3 bases shorter and J is 1 base shorter, with 8 bases between their ends. This clonotype was picked up many times. Its target antigen remains unknown. No per-base quality is available; no much larger clone lies one base away.

Material: PBMCs from the stem cell graft donor, obtained from the stem cell graft. The chain was built from TRBV24-1 and TRBJ2-2, and perhaps TRBD1 as D gene, on 6 matching bases. The clonotype comes from a human donor who donated a stem cell graft to a child with acute myeloid leukemia. In nucleotides, the sequence is TGTGCCACCAGTGATCAGGACAGGAACACCGGGGAGCTGTTTTTT. This gives the protein CATSDQDRNTGELFF.